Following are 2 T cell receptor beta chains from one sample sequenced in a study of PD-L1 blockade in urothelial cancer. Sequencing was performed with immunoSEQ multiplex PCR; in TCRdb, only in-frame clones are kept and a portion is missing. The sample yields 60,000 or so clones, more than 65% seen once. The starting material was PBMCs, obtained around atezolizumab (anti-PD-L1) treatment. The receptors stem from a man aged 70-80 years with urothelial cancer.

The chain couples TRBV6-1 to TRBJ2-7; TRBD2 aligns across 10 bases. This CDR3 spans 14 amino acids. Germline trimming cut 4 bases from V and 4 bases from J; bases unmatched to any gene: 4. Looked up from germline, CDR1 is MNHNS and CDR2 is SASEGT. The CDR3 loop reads CASSASGSGYEQYF. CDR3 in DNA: TGTGCCAGCAGTGCTAGCGGGAGTGGGTACGAGCAGTACTTC.

The CDR3 loop is CASSFSEGRFMGDTQYF. The CDR3 DNA is TGTGCCAGCAGCTTTTCGGAGGGGCGGTTTATGGGGGATACGCAGTATTTT. The V call is TRBV9, the J call TRBJ2-3, with D tentatively TRBD2 (6 bases). V lost 4 bases to trimming and J lost 6 bases, with 24 bases between them. This CDR3 has 17 amino acids. Germline values: CDR1 SGDLS, CDR2 YYNGEE.